These T cell receptor beta chains were read from a single sample in a study of neurological immune-mediated disorders. TCRdb analysed the 5' RACE reads with MiXCR anew, one entry per CDR3 protein. The table lists 15,000 to 20,000 distinct CDR3 sequences, roughly 2.6% of them singletons. Sequencing was performed on PBMCs. Source of these receptors: a young woman with multiple sclerosis. Each CDR3 is given with its conserved first and last residue. Fields, in order: CDR3 protein, CDR3 DNA, D gene, J gene, V gene, clone size. A D gene is named only where the DNA matches it firmly. Clone size, where shown, is once, few, many, or a class for clones that have expanded.

CASSLAEDQPQHF TGTGCCAGCAGTTTAGCAGAAGATCAGCCCCAGCATTTT - TRBJ1-5 TRBV12-3/TRBV12-4 many
CASSAPGLETTQYF TGTGCCAGCAGCGCACCGGGACTAGAGACGACCCAGTACTTC TRBD2 TRBJ2-5 TRBV7-8 many
CSARDYGPRETQYF TGCAGTGCTAGAGATTACGGCCCGAGGGAGACCCAGTACTTC - TRBJ2-5 TRBV20-1 many
CASSGNRGSRAEAFF TGTGCCAGCAGCGGCAACAGGGGGTCTAGGGCTGAAGCTTTCTTT TRBD1 TRBJ1-1 TRBV9 many
CASRPGTTDTQYF TGTGCCAGCAGGCCGGGAACAACAGATACGCAGTATTTT - TRBJ2-3 TRBV6-6 -
CASSSSQGVFNGYTF TGTGCCAGCAGTTCATCACAGGGGGTTTTCAATGGCTACACCTTC TRBD1 TRBJ1-2 TRBV6-5 many
CASGTSGAYNEQFF TGTGCCAGCGGGACTAGCGGGGCCTACAATGAGCAGTTCTTC - TRBJ2-1 TRBV21-1 many
CASSRTGGYGYTF TGTGCCAGCAGCAGGACAGGGGGCTATGGCTACACCTTC TRBD1 TRBJ1-2 TRBV5-4 many
CSARVPGTGELFF TGCAGTGCTAGAGTGCCGGGCACCGGGGAGCTGTTTTTT - TRBJ2-2 TRBV20-1 many
CSATGDREWAEAFF TGCAGTGCCACAGGAGACAGGGAGTGGGCTGAAGCTTTCTTT TRBD1 TRBJ1-1 TRBV20-1 few
CSVGDRAYGYTF TGCAGCGTTGGGGACAGGGCCTATGGCTACACCTTC TRBD1 TRBJ1-2 TRBV29-1 many
CASSFWDRDSSPLHF TGTGCCAGCAGCTTTTGGGACAGGGACAGTTCACCCCTCCACTTT TRBD1 TRBJ1-6 TRBV5-6 many
CASSLDPGAGGYTF TGTGCCAGCAGCTTAGATCCGGGGGCGGGTGGCTACACCTTC - TRBJ1-2 TRBV7-8 many
CSAVRDGETQYF TGCAGTGCCGTCCGGGACGGCGAGACCCAGTACTTC - TRBJ2-5 TRBV20-1 many
CSAKDGRYYGYTF TGCAGTGCTAAAGATGGGAGGTACTATGGCTACACCTTC - TRBJ1-2 TRBV20-1 many
CASSLADRGGTQYF TGTGCCAGCAGCTTAGCGGACAGGGGGGGGACCCAGTACTTC TRBD1 TRBJ2-5 TRBV7-3 few
CASTRTGAYEQYF TGTGCCAGCACTCGAACAGGGGCCTACGAGCAGTACTTC TRBD1 TRBJ2-7 TRBV6-2/TRBV6-3 many
CSARPDADTEAFF TGCAGTGCTAGACCCGACGCGGACACTGAAGCTTTCTTT - TRBJ1-1 TRBV20-1 many
CASSALRGAYNEQFF TGTGCCAGCAGTGCCCTGCGGGGGGCCTACAATGAGCAGTTCTTC TRBD2 TRBJ2-1 TRBV2 many
CASSPRPDSRNTEAFF TGTGCCAGCAGTCCCCGCCCGGACAGCCGGAACACTGAAGCTTTCTTT - TRBJ1-1 TRBV12-3/TRBV12-4 many
CSASTDTQYF TGCAGTGCTAGCACAGATACGCAGTATTTT - TRBJ2-3 TRBV20-1 many
CASSFGDLSYNEQFF TGTGCCAGCAGTTTTGGCGATCTCTCCTACAATGAGCAGTTCTTC - TRBJ2-1 TRBV28 many
CASSWSRAGEQFF TGTGCCAGCAGCTGGTCTAGAGCGGGAGAGCAGTTCTTC TRBD2 TRBJ2-1 TRBV12-3/TRBV12-4 many
CASSRGQEHLDYGYTF TGCGCCAGCAGCCGAGGACAGGAGCATCTCGACTATGGCTACACCTTC TRBD1 TRBJ1-2 TRBV5-1 many
CASSLRRGYEQYF TGTGCTAGCAGCTTACGGCGGGGCTACGAGCAGTACTTC - TRBJ2-7 TRBV7-7 many
CSARPPLGSGVSYEQYF TGCAGTGCTAGACCGCCTCTGGGTAGCGGGGTTTCCTACGAGCAGTACTTC TRBD2 TRBJ2-7 TRBV20-1 many
CASSADIKTYEQYF TGTGCCAGCAGCGCAGATATTAAGACCTACGAGCAGTACTTC - TRBJ2-7 TRBV7-9 many
CSAPKDGFYGYTF TGCAGTGCTCCTAAGGACGGGTTCTATGGCTACACCTTC - TRBJ1-2 TRBV20-1 many
CASSFTGGPHEQYF TGTGCCAGCAGCTTCACCGGGGGCCCACACGAGCAGTACTTC - TRBJ2-7 TRBV7-3 many
CASSLLDSSGNTIYF TGTGCCAGCAGTTTACTGGACAGCTCTGGAAACACCATATATTTT - TRBJ1-3 TRBV12-3/TRBV12-4 many
CASSIGSSYEQYF TGTGCCAGCAGTATAGGGAGCTCCTACGAGCAGTACTTC - TRBJ2-7 TRBV28 many
CASRGGTTNEKLFF TGTGCCAGCAGAGGAGGGACAACTAATGAAAAACTGTTTTTT - TRBJ1-4 TRBV12-3/TRBV12-4 many
CASSPSPGDGYTF TGTGCCAGCAGCCCCAGCCCCGGGGACGGCTACACCTTC - TRBJ1-2 TRBV3-1 many
CASSELEAEQFF TGTGCCAGCAGCGAACTAGAGGCTGAGCAGTTCTTC - TRBJ2-1 TRBV2 many
CSATNLGHPASREQFF TGCAGTGCTACCAACCTCGGGCATCCAGCCTCGAGGGAGCAGTTCTTC - TRBJ2-1 TRBV20-1 once
CASSAAGRYEQYF TGTGCCAGCAGCGCCGCAGGGAGGTACGAGCAGTACTTC - TRBJ2-7 TRBV9 many
CASSYEGVYGYTF TGTGCCAGCAGTTACGAGGGGGTCTATGGCTACACCTTC - TRBJ1-2 TRBV6-6 -
CASSSQTDSTEAFF TGTGCCAGCAGCTCCCAGACAGATAGCACTGAAGCTTTCTTT - TRBJ1-1 TRBV7-2 many
CASSFSGTNTEAFF TGTGCCAGCAGTTTTTCAGGGACGAACACTGAAGCTTTCTTT - TRBJ1-1 TRBV12-3/TRBV12-4 many
CASSRGLIGELFF TGTGCCAGCAGCCGGGGACTGATCGGGGAGCTGTTTTTT - TRBJ2-2 TRBV14 many
CASSFGQGQGEYF TGCGCCAGCAGCTTCGGACAGGGACAAGGGGAGTACTTC TRBD1 TRBJ2-7 TRBV5-1 many
CASSSQRTPYSYTF TGTGCCAGCAGCTCCCAGCGGACACCCTATAGCTACACCTTC - TRBJ1-2 TRBV7-9 many
CASSVVNEQYF TGTGCCAGCAGCGTAGTTAACGAGCAGTACTTC - TRBJ2-7 TRBV9 many
CASSYRSTQYF TGTGCCAGCAGTTACAGGTCTACCCAGTACTTC - TRBJ2-5 TRBV12-3/TRBV12-4 many
CASSPGYEQYF TGCGCCAGCAGCCCAGGCTACGAGCAGTACTTC - TRBJ2-7 TRBV5-1 many
CSARVGLAQETQYF TGCAGTGCTAGAGTTGGACTAGCTCAAGAGACCCAGTACTTC TRBD2 TRBJ2-5 TRBV20-1 many
CSARQGTSGYNEQFF TGCAGTGCTAGACAAGGGACTAGCGGCTACAATGAGCAGTTCTTC TRBD2 TRBJ2-1 TRBV20-1 many